This TCR beta chain is drawn from a study of cytomegalovirus exposure and HLA in healthy donors. Study-wide results and caveats: Available immune exposure information covered CMV serostatus only.

This clone was observed a single time. Its target is unknown. There are 14 residues in the CDR3. The germline V gene has CDR1 SQVTM and CDR2 ANQGSEA. V shed 4 bases and J 4 bases; nucleotides not matched to a gene: 8. Amplification used 60 Vbeta primers and 13 Jbeta primers. The repertoire was sequenced with immunoSEQ multiplex PCR; TCRdb's copy has only in-frame clones and lacks some. Of some 170,000 clones listed, roughly 80% are singletons. The rearrangement uses TRBV29-1 and TRBJ1-2; 8 nucleotides align to TRBD1. The sequenced sample consisted of PBMCs. The clonotype originates from a woman younger than 30 in good health and CMV-seropositive. The CDR3 coding sequence is TGCAGCGTTGTAAGGTCAGGGGGCTTCTATGGCTACACCTTC. Translating gives CSVVRSGGFYGYTF.